The clone carrying this TCR beta chain was seen a single time. The target antigen is unknown. This entry belongs to a study of T-cell memory formation after mild COVID-19. Overall study: Largely donor-specific TCR clusters were found. Overall study results and limits: Later expanders leaned CD4+, whereas clones that contracted between day 15 and 85 were balanced CD4/CD8. Pre-infection memory held some responding clones, suggesting pre-existing cross-reactive T cells responded.

The CDR3 has 15 residues. V was cut by 2 bases and J by 3 bases, with 12 bases left in between. Germline V gene sequence: CDR1 SGHNT, CDR2 YENEEA. One entry per CDR3 protein, called by TCRdb with MiXCR from the 5' RACE reads. Seen here are roughly 100,000 distinct CDR3 sequences, 9.5% to 15% observed once, and the top ten hold about 27%. The rearrangement joins TRBV11-3 to TRBJ2-3, with D unclear. The sequence derives from an adult woman who had mild COVID-19 (a few samples of this study predate the infection). Cell type and time point are not known. Sequences were obtained from PBMCs or a T cell subset sorted from them (not recorded which). CDR3 in amino acids: CASSLRVGETDTQYF. DNA of the CDR3: TGTGCCAGCAGCTTACGGGTGGGCGAGACAGATACGCAGTATTTT. Filled out from reference TRBV11-3 and TRBJ2-3, the complete variable domain reads EAGVVQSPRYKIIEKKQPVAFWCNPISGHNTLYWYLQNLGQGPELLIRYENEEAVDDSQLPKDRFSAERLKGVDSTLKIQPAELGDSAVYLCASSLRVGETDTQYFGPGTRLTVL.